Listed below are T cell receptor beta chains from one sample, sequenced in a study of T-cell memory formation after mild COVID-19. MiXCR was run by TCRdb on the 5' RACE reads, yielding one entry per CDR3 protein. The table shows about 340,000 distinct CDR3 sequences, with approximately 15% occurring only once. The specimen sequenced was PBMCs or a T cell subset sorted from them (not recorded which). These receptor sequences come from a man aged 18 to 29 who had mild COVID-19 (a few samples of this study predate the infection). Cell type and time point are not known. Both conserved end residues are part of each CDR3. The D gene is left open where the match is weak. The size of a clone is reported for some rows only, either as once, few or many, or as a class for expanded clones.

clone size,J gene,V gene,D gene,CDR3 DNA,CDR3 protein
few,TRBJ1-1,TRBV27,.,TGTGCCAGCAGTTTGACCCCAGGGAGTCCGGCTTTCTTT,CASSLTPGSPAFF
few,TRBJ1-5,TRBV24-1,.,TGTGCCACCAGTGAGGGCGGACCCCAGCATTTT,CATSEGGPQHF
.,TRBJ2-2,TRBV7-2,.,TGTGCCAGCAGCTTGTGGGGACCCAGGGGGGAGCTGTTTTTT,CASSLWGPRGELFF
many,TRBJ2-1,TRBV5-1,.,TGCGCCAGCAGCTTGGAAGGACCCCAGTTCTTC,CASSLEGPQFF
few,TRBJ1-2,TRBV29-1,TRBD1,TGCAGCGCCGGGACAGGCGGGTATGGCTACACCTTC,CSAGTGGYGYTF
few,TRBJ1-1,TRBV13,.,TGTGCCAGCAGCTGGGGAAGGGGTTGGGCCACTGAAGCTTTCTTT,CASSWGRGWATEAFF
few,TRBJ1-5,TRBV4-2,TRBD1,TGTGCCAGCAGCCACCGGGACAGGGATCAGCCCCAGCATTTT,CASSHRDRDQPQHF
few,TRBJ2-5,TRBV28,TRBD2,TGTGCCAGCAGCGGGGAGGGGACCCAGTACTTC,CASSGEGTQYF
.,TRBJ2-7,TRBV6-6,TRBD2,TGTGCCAGCAGTGGGGGGACTAGCGGAGTTAGCTCCTACGAGCAGTACTTC,CASSGGTSGVSSYEQYF
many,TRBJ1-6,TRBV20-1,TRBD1,TGCAGTGCTAGAGACTGGACAGGATTAAGTGGTTCACCCCTCCACTTT,CSARDWTGLSGSPLHF
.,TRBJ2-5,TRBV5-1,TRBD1,TGCGCCAGCAGCTCAGGGGGACCCTTAGAAGAGACCCAGTACTTC,CASSSGGPLEETQYF
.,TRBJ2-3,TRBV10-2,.,TGCGCCAGCAGTGAGCCACACTCGGCTGGAGATACGCAGTATTTT,CASSEPHSAGDTQYF
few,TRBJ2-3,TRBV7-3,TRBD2,TGTGCCAGCAGCTTAGACGGGGGGGGCACAGATACGCAGTATTTT,CASSLDGGGTDTQYF
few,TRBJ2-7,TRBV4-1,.,TGCGCCAGCAGCCAAGATTCTCACGGGGGGCCTCTTGGCGAGCAGTACTTC,CASSQDSHGGPLGEQYF
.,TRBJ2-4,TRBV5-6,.,TGTGCCTCGAGGGCGAACATTCAGTACTTC,CASRANIQYF
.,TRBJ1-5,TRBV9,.,TGTGCCAGCAGCGTAGTGAGGGCAGGCTATAGCAATCAGCCCCAGCATTTT,CASSVVRAGYSNQPQHF
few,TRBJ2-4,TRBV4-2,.,TGTGCCAGCAGCAGGAGGGGGGCCAGGGTGGGCATTCAGTACTTC,CASSRRGARVGIQYF
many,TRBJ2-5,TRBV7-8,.,TGTGCCAGCAGCTTAGCGCTCCGGGAGACCCAGTACTTC,CASSLALRETQYF
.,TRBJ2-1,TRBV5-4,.,TGTGCCAGCAGCTCCCCCTTTGAGCAGTTCTTC,CASSSPFEQFF
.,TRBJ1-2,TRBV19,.,TGTGCCAGTACAGAAGTGAAGGGATTAACGGATGGCTACACCTTC,CASTEVKGLTDGYTF
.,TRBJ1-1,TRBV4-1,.,TGCGCCAGCAGCCAAAACCCAAGCGGGGGCACTGAAGCTTTCTTT,CASSQNPSGGTEAFF
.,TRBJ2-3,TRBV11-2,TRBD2,TGTGCCAGCAGCTTCCAGCGGGGGGGTGGGACGCAGTATTTT,CASSFQRGGGTQYF
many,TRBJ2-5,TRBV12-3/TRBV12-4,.,TGTGCCAGCAGTCTTGGACCCCAAGAGACCCAGTACTTC,CASSLGPQETQYF
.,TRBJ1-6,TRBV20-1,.,TGCAGTGCTAGAGGACAGGTCAATTCACCCCTCCACTTT,CSARGQVNSPLHF
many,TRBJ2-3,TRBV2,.,TGTGCCAGCAGCCGACAGAGGGGCACAGATACGCAGTATTTT,CASSRQRGTDTQYF
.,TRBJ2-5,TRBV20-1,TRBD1,TGCAGTGCTAGAGAAGGGACAGTCAGGGAAGAGACCCAGTACTTC,CSAREGTVREETQYF
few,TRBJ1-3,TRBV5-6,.,TGTGCCAGCAGCTTGTCGGCGGGACGAAACACCATATATTTT,CASSLSAGRNTIYF
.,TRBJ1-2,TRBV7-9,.,TGTGCCAGCAGTCTAGCATCAGGGGCCGGCTACACCTTC,CASSLASGAGYTF
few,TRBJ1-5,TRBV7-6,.,TGTGCCAGCAGCTTAACCCCGGTTCAGCCCCAGCATTTT,CASSLTPVQPQHF
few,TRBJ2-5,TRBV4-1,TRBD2,TGCGCCAGCAGCCCCCCCCTTACGGGGGGCCAAGAGACCCAGTACTTC,CASSPPLTGGQETQYF
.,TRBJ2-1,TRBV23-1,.,TGCGCCAGCAGTCAATCGGGACGGGGAAATGAGCAGTTCTTC,CASSQSGRGNEQFF